Sequencing of this T cell receptor (beta chain) was carried out in a study of cytomegalovirus exposure and HLA in healthy donors. Across the whole study: The same platform as the approximately 670 first-cohort repertoires was used for the 90 to 150 validation repertoires, a later analysis reported.

Study-wide results and limits: Specific recognition of CMV antigens was confirmed in vitro for a few chains (all CMV-associated). Listed as cytomegalovirus-associated were 164 TCR beta chains. A later analysis found first-cohort TCR clusters tended to co-occur in the approximately 120 validation repertoires.

Repertoires were generated with immunoSEQ multiplex PCR, while TCRdb's copy carries only in-frame clones and drops some. The profile shows 150,000 to 200,000 clones, roughly 82% of them singletons. Turning to this clone: No antigen is known for it.

V was pared by 1 base and J by 0 bases, with 12 bases between. The CDR3 is 16 amino acids. Per germline, CDR1 LGHNA and CDR2 YSLEER. The chain has TRBV4-3 and TRBJ1-2; no firm D call. This clonotype was obtained from a man younger than 35 in good health and CMV-seropositive. Sequenced input: PBMCs. CDR3 region: CASSQGIGGANYGYTF. DNA of the CDR3: TGCGCCAGCAGCCAAGGAATTGGCGGAGCTAACTATGGCTACACCTTC.